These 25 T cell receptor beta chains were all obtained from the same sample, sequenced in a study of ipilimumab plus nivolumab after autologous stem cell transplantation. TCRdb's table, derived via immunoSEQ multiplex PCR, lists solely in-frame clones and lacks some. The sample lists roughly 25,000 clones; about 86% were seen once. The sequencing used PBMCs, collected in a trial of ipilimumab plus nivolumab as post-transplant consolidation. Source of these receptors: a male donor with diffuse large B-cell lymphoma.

The CDR3 coding sequence is TGTGCCAGCAGCATATTGCGGACAGGAGATACGCAGTATTTT. This gives the protein CASSILRTGDTQYF. V gene TRBV5-5 combines with J gene TRBJ2-3; 7 bases align to TRBD1. V shed 4 bases, J shed 5 bases, and the junction held 7 bases outside the gene matches. Germline V lookup: CDR1 SGHKS, CDR2 YYEKEE (reference sequence). The CDR3 has 14 residues. Together with reference TRBV5-5 and TRBJ2-3, the CDR3 gives the full variable domain: DAGVTQSPTHLIKTRGQQVTLRCSPISGHKSVSWYQQVLGQGPQFIFQYYEKEERGRGNFPDRFSARQFPNYSSELNVNALLLGDSALYLCASSILRTGDTQYFGPGTRLTVL.

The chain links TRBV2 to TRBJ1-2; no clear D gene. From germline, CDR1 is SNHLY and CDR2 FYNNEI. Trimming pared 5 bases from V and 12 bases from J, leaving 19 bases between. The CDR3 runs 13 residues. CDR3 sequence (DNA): TGTGCCAGCAGTCGAGAGAAAGAGACCCAGGACACCTTC. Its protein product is CASSREKETQDTF.

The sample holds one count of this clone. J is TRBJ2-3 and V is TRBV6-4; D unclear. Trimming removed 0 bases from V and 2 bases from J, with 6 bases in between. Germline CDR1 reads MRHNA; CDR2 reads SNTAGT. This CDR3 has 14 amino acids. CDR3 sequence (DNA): TGTGCCAGCAGTGACTCGGCTTTCACAGATACGCAGTATTTT. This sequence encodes CASSDSAFTDTQYF.

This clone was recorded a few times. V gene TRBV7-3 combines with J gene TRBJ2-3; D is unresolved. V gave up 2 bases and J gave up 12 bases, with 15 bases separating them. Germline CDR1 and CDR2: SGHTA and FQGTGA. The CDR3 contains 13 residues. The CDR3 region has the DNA TGTGCCAGCAGCTTAGGTATAGGCGGCTATCAGTATTTT. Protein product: CASSLGIGGYQYF. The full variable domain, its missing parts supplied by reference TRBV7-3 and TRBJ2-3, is GAGVSQTPSNKVTEKGKYVELRCDPISGHTALYWYRQSLGQGPEFLIYFQGTGAADDSGLPNDRFFAVRPEGSVSTLKIQRTERGDSAVYLCASSLGIGGYQYFGPGTRLTVL.

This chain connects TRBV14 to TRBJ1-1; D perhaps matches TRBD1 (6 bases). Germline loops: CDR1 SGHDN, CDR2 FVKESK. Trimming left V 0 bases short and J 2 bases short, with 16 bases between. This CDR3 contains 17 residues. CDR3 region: CASSQEASGTLNTEAFF. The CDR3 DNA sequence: TGTGCCAGCAGCCAAGAAGCGTCAGGGACATTAAACACTGAAGCTTTCTTT.

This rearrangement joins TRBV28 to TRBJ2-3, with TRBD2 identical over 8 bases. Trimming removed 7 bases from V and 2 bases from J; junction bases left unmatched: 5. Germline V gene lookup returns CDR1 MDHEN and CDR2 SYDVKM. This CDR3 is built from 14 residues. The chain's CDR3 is CASTSGGATDTQYF. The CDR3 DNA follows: TGTGCCAGCACCTCGGGGGGGGCCACAGATACGCAGTATTTT. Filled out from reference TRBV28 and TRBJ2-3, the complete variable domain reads DVKVTQSSRYLVKRTGEKVFLECVQDMDHENMFWYRQDPGLGLRLIYFSYDVKMKEKGDIPEGYSVSREKKERFSLILESASTNQTSMYLCASTSGGATDTQYFGPGTRLTVL.

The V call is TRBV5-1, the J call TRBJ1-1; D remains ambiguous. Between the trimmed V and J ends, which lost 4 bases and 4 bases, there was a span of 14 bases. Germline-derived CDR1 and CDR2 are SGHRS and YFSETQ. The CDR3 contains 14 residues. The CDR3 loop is CASSPEGRATEAFF. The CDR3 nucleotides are TGCGCCAGCAGCCCGGAAGGAAGGGCCACTGAAGCTTTCTTT.

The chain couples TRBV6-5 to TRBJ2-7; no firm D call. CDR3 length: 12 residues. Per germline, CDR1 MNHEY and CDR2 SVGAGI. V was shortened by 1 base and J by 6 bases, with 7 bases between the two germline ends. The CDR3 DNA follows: TGTGCCAGCAGTTACTTGAACGGCGAGCAGTACTTC. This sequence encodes CASSYLNGEQYF.

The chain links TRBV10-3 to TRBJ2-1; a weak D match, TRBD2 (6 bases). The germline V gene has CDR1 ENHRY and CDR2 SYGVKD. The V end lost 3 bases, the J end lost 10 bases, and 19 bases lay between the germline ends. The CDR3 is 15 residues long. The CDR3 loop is CAISDPGGGNGEQFF. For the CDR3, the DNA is TGTGCCATCAGTGATCCCGGAGGAGGGAATGGCGAGCAGTTCTTC.

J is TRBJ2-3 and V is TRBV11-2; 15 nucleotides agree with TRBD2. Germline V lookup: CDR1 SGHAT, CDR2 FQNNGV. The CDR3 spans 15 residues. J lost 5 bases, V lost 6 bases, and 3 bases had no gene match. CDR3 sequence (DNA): TGTGCCAGCAGACGGGGACTAGCGGGGGGAGATACGCAGTATTTT. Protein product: CASRRGLAGGDTQYF. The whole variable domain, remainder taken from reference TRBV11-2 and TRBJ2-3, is EAGVAQSPRYKIIEKRQSVAFWCNPISGHATLYWYQQILGQGPKLLIQFQNNGVVDDSQLPKDRFSAERLKGVDSTLKIQPAKLEDSAVYLCASRRGLAGGDTQYFGPGTRLTVL.

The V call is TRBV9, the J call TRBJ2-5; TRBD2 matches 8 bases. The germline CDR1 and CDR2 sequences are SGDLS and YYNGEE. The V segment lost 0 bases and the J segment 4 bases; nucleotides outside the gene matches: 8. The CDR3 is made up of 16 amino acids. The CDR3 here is CASSVGHGGALETQYF. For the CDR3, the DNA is TGTGCCAGCAGCGTAGGTCACGGGGGGGCCTTAGAGACCCAGTACTTC.

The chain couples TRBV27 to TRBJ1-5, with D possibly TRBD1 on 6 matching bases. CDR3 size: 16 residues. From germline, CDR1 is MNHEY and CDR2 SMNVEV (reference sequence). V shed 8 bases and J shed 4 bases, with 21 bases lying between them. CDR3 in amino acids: CASALRQEALNQPQHF. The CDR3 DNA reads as TGTGCCAGCGCGTTGCGACAGGAGGCCCTGAATCAGCCCCAGCATTTT.

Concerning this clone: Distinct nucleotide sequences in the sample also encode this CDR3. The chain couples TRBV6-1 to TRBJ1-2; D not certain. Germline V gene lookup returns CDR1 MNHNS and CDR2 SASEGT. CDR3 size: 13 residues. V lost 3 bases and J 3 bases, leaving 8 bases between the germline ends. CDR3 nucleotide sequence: TGTGCCAGCAGTGAGTGGGTGGACTATGGCTACACCTTC. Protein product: CASSEWVDYGYTF.

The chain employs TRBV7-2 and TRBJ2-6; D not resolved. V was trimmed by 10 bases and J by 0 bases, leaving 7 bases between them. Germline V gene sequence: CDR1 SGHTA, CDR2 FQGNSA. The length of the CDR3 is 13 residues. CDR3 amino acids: CATRDSGANVLTF. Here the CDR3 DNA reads TGTGCCACCCGAGACTCTGGGGCCAACGTCCTGACTTTC.

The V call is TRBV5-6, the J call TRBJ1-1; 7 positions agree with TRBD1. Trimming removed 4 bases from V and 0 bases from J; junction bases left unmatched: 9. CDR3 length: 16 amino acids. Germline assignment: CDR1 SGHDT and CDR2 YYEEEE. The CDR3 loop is CASSVTGRNMNTEAFF. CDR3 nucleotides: TGTGCCAGCAGCGTGACAGGGAGGAACATGAACACTGAAGCTTTCTTT.

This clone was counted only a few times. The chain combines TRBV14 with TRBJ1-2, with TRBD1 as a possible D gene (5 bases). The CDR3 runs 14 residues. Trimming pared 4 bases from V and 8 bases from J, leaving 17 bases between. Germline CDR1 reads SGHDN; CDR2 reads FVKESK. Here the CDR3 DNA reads TGTGCCAGCAGCCCTCTGGGGCCGACGGGAGGCTACACCTTC. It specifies CASSPLGPTGGYTF. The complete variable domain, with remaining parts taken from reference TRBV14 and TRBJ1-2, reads EAGVTQFPSHSVIEKGQTVTLRCDPISGHDNLYWYRRVMGKEIKFLLHFVKESKQDESGMPNNRFLAERTGGTYSTLKVQPAELEDSGVYFCASSPLGPTGGYTFGSGTRLTVV.

The CDR3 nucleotides read TGTGCCAGCCGGGGACAGCTCAATCAGCCCCAGCATTTT. It translates to CASRGQLNQPQHF. This chain uses TRBV6-6 with TRBJ1-5; 7 bases line up with TRBD1. The CDR3 sequence is 13 residues long. J was trimmed by 3 bases and V by 8 bases; bases with no gene match: 4. Germline values: CDR1 MNHNY, CDR2 SVGAGI (reference sequence).

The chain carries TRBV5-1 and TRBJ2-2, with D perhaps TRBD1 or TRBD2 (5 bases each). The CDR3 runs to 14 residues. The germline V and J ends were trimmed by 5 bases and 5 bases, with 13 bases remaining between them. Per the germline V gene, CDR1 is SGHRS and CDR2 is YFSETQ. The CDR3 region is CASSRGRTTGELFF. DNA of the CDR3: TGCGCCAGCAGTCGGGGCAGGACGACCGGGGAGCTGTTTTTT.

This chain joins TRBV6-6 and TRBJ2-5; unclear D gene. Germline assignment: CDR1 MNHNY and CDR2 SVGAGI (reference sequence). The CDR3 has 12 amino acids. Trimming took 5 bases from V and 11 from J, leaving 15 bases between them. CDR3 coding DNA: TGTGCCAGCAGTGGGGTCCCGGGTTATCAGTACTTC. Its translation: CASSGVPGYQYF.

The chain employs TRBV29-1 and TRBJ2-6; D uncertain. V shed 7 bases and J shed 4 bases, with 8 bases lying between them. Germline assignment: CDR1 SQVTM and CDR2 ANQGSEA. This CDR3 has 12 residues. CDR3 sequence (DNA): TGCAGCGGACAAACCGGGGCCAACGTCCTGACTTTC. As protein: CSGQTGANVLTF.

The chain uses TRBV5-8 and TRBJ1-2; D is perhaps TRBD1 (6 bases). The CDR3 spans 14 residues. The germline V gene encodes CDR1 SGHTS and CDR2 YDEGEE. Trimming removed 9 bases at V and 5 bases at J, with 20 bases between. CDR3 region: CATDNPGDPYGYTF. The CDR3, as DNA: TGTGCCACCGACAACCCAGGGGATCCTTATGGCTACACCTTC. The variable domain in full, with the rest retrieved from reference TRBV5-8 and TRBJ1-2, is EAGVTQSPTHLIKTRGQQATLRCSPISGHTSVYWYQQALGLGLQFLLWYDEGEERNRGNFPPRFSGRQFPNYSSELNVNALELEDSALYLCATDNPGDPYGYTFGSGTRLTVV.

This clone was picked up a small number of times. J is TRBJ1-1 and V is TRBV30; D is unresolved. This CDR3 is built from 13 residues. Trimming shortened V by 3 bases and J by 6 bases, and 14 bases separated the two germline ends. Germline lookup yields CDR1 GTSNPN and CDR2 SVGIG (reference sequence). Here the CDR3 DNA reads TGTGCCTGGAGAGATGACAAGTACGCTGAAGCTTTCTTT. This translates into CAWRDDKYAEAFF.

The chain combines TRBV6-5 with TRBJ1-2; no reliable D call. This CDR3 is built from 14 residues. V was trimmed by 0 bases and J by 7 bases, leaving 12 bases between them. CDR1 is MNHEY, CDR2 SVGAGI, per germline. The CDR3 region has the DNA TGTGCCAGCAGTTACTCAGGCAATCGGGCTGGCTACACCTTC. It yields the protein CASSYSGNRAGYTF.

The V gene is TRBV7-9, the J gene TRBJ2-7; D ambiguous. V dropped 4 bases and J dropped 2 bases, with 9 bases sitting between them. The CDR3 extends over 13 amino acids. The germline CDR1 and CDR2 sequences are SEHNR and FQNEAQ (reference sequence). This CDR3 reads CASSYDGAYEQYF. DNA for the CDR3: TGTGCCAGCAGCTACGACGGAGCCTACGAGCAGTACTTC.

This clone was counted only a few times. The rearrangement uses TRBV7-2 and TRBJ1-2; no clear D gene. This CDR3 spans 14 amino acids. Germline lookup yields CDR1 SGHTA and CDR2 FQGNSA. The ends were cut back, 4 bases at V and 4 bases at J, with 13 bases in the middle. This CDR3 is CASSCYGKTYGYTF. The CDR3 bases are TGTGCCAGCAGCTGCTACGGAAAGACCTATGGCTACACCTTC. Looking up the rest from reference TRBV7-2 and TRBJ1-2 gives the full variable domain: GAGVSQSPSNKVTEKGKDVELRCDPISGHTALYWYRQSLGQGLEFLIYFQGNSAPDKSGLPSDRFSAERTGGSVSTLTIQRTQQEDSAVYLCASSCYGKTYGYTFGSGTRLTVV.